A single sample is the source of the 10 T cell receptor beta chains below, sequenced in a study of cytomegalovirus exposure and HLA in healthy donors. With 60 Vbeta and 13 Jbeta primers, the PCR was carried out. Assay used: immunoSEQ multiplex PCR; TCRdb lists only in-frame clones, some missing. The sample records approximately 160,000 clones, 80% to 90% being singletons. The source material was PBMCs. All receptors derive from a girl aged 10 to 17 in good health and CMV-seropositive.

The rearrangement links TRBV19 to TRBJ1-5; TRBD1 agrees at 7 bases. J was trimmed by 0 bases and V by 3 bases; bases with no gene match: 2. This CDR3 is 15 amino acids long. Per the germline V gene, CDR1 is LNHDA and CDR2 is SQIVND (reference sequence). CDR3 loop: CASSIRGASNQPQHF. Written as DNA, the CDR3 is TGTGCCAGTAGTATCAGGGGGGCTAGCAATCAGCCCCAGCATTTT.

The chain is built from TRBV6-4 and TRBJ2-3; the D is unclear. The CDR3 runs to 13 residues. The V gene lost 0 bases and the J gene lost 7 bases, with 8 bases spanning the gap. Germline CDR1 MRHNA, CDR2 SNTAGT. The CDR3 DNA reads TGTGCCAGCAGTGACTCGTCGGAGAATACGCAGTATTTT. This gives the protein CASSDSSENTQYF.

This chain joins TRBV10-1 and TRBJ1-1; 9 bases map to TRBD1. The germline CDR1 and CDR2 sequences are WNHNN and SYGVQD (reference sequence). The CDR3 contains 17 residues. V lost 2 bases to trimming and J lost 5 bases; unmatched junction nucleotides: 12. CDR3 sequence reads: CASSEPHRQGGRTEAFF. The CDR3 DNA is TGCGCCAGCAGTGAGCCCCACCGACAGGGGGGGAGGACTGAAGCTTTCTTT.

CDR3 amino acids: CASSTLFDRDDTQYF. CDR3 bases: TGTGCCAGCAGTACTCTTTTCGACAGGGACGATACGCAGTATTTT. The gene calls are TRBV27 and TRBJ2-3, with 7 positions matching TRBD1. Trimming took 5 bases from V and 6 from J; bases not matched to a gene: 11. The length of the CDR3 is 15 residues. Per the germline V gene, CDR1 is MNHEY and CDR2 is SMNVEV (reference sequence).

V and J are TRBV11-3 and TRBJ2-5; D not resolved. The J call may be in error: the DNA end matches TRBJ2-7 better. Germline V CDR1 and CDR2: SGHNT, YENEEA. This CDR3 is built from 13 residues. The CDR3 region is CASSRSGQYEQYF. CDR3 DNA: TGTGCCAGCAGCAGGTCGGGTCAGTACGAGCAGTACTTC.

The rearrangement uses TRBV10-1 and TRBJ1-2; D not resolved. V lost 3 bases and J 4 bases, leaving 3 bases between the germline ends. Germline lookup yields CDR1 WNHNN and CDR2 SYGVQD (reference sequence). This CDR3 is built from 11 residues. For the CDR3, the DNA is TGCGCCAGCAGTGACGGCTATGGCTACACCTTC. Protein sequence: CASSDGYGYTF.

Concerning this clone: In the same sample, other DNA sequences code for this CDR3. The V and J genes are TRBV11-2 and TRBJ2-7; D may be TRBD1 (6 bases). CDR3 length: 13 amino acids. Trimming cost V 5 bases and J 7 bases, with 15 bases left between them. Per the germline V gene, CDR1 is SGHAT and CDR2 is FQNNGV. The CDR3 nucleotides are TGTGCCAGCAGCCTAGGTACAGGGTATGAGCAGTACTTC. Its translation: CASSLGTGYEQYF.

The J gene is TRBJ2-3, the V gene TRBV27; 7 nucleotides agree with TRBD2. The germline V gene has CDR1 MNHEY and CDR2 SMNVEV (reference sequence). J gave up 2 bases and V 0 bases, and 5 bases lay outside the gene matches. The CDR3 totals 16 residues. CDR3 in amino acids: CASSLSSGVYTDTQYF. The CDR3 DNA reads as TGTGCCAGCAGTTTATCGAGCGGGGTATACACAGATACGCAGTATTTT.

V and J are TRBV27 and TRBJ1-3, with D tentatively TRBD1 (6 bases). Trimming took 7 bases from V and 4 from J, leaving 14 bases between them. This CDR3 region has 14 residues. Germline CDR1 is MNHEY and CDR2 is SMNVEV (reference sequence). The CDR3: CASTSGGAGNTIYF. The CDR3 coding sequence is TGTGCCAGCACCTCGGGGGGGGCCGGAAACACCATATATTTT.

The rearrangement uses TRBV13 and TRBJ2-7; 7 bases are shared with TRBD2. Unmatched junction bases numbered 23, after V lost 3 bases and J lost 0 bases. The CDR3 is 21 amino acids. The germline CDR1 and CDR2 sequences are PRHDT and FYEKMQ (reference sequence). The CDR3 coding sequence is TGTGCCAGCAGCTTGCGCCTTCAGGGAAAGCGGGGTAGTGAGAGCTCCTACGAGCAGTACTTC. It translates to CASSLRLQGKRGSESSYEQYF.